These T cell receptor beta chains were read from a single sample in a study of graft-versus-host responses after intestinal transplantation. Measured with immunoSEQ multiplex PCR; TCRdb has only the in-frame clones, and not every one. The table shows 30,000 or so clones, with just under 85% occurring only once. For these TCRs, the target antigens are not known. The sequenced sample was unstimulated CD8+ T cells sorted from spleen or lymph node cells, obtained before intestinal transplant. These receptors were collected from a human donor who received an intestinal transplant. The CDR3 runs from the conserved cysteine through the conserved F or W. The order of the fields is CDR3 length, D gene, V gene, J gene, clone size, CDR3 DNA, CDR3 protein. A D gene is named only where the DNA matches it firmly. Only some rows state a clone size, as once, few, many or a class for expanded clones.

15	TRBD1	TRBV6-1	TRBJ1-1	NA	TGTGCCAGCAGTGAAATCGGGACAGGGGACACTGAAGCTTTCTTT	CASSEIGTGDTEAFF
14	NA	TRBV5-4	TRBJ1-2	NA	TGTGCCAGCAGCTTGGGACAGGCTAACTATGGCTACACCTTC	CASSLGQANYGYTF
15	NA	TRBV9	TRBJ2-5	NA	TGTGCCAGCAGCGTAGGGGGGCAGGGCACCAGCCCTTTCAACTTC	CASSVGGQGTSPFNF
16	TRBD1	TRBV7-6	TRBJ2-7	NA	TGTGCCAGCAGTTTCCCCAGCGACAGGGGGCGAAACGAGCAGTACTTC	CASSFPSDRGRNEQYF
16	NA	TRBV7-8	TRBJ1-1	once	TGTGCCAGCAGCCCAAAACCCGATACAGGGAACACTGAAGCTTTCTTT	CASSPKPDTGNTEAFF
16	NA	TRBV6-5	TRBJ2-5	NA	TGTGCCAGCAGTTACGGGTCAGGGTGGGGCCAAGAGACCCAGTACTTC	CASSYGSGWGQETQYF
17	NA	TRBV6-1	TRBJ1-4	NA	TGTGCCAGCAGTGAAGCACGGCCAGGGACAACTAATGAAAAACTGTTTTTT	CASSEARPGTTNEKLFF
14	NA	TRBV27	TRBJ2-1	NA	TGTGCCAGCAGTACAGGGATCTCCTACAATGAGCAGTTCTTC	CASSTGISYNEQFF
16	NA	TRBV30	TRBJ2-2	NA	TGTGCCTGGAGTAGCCTGCGGGACAGACACACCGGGGAGCTGTTTTTT	CAWSSLRDRHTGELFF
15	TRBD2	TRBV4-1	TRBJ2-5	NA	TGCGCCAGCAGCCAACTAGCGGGAGTCTCGGAGACCCAGTACTTC	CASSQLAGVSETQYF
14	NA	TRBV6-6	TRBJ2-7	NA	TGTGCCAGCAGTTATTGGCTGGGTCCGGGGGAGCAGTACTTC	CASSYWLGPGEQYF
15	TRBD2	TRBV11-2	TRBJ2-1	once	TGTGCCAGCAGCGCCTCACTAGCGGGGGGGCCTGAGCAGTTCTTC	CASSASLAGGPEQFF
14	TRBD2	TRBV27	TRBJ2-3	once	TGTGCCAGCAGAACCGGGACTAGTGCAGATACGCAGTATTTT	CASRTGTSADTQYF
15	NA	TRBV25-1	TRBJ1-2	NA	TGTGCCAGCAGTGAACCGGGGGGGGGCGACTATGGCTACACCTTC	CASSEPGGGDYGYTF
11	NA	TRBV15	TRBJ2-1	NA	TGTGCCACCAGCGAGAACAATGAGCAGTTCTTC	CATSENNEQFF
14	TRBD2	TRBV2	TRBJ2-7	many	TGTGCCAGCAACGAGCGGGGTTCAACCTACGAGCAGTACTTC	CASNERGSTYEQYF
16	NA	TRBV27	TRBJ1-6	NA	TGTGCCAGCAGTCCGTCAGGGGAATCCTATAATTCACCCCTCCACTTT	CASSPSGESYNSPLHF
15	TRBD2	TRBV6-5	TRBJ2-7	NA	TGTGCCAGCAGTTCACTAGCGGGAGGGACCTACGAGCAGTACTTC	CASSSLAGGTYEQYF
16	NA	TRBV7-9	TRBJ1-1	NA	TGTGCCAGCAGCTTAGGGGACAAGTACTCGAACACTGAAGCTTTCTTT	CASSLGDKYSNTEAFF
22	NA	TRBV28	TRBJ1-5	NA	TGTGCCAGCAGTTCAAGGATTTTAAGTTTCTGGGGGGGCAGGGGAGAGAATCAGCCCCAGCATTTT	CASSSRILSFWGGRGENQPQHF
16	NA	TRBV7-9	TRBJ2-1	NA	TGTGCCAGCAGCTTAGCCGTGGGGCAGGCCTACAATGAGCAGTTCTTC	CASSLAVGQAYNEQFF
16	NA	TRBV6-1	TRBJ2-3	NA	TGTGCCAGCAGTGAAGGGGCAGGGAAGGGCACAGATACGCAGTATTTT	CASSEGAGKGTDTQYF
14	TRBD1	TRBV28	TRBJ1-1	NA	TGTGCCAGCAGTCCCGGGACAGGTAACACTGAAGCTTTCTTT	CASSPGTGNTEAFF
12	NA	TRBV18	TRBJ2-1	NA	TGTGCCAGCTCACGGAACGCGGGAGAGCAGTTCTTC	CASSRNAGEQFF
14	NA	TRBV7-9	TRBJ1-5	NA	TGTGCCAGCAGCACCGGCGGGGGGGATCAGCCCCAGCATTTT	CASSTGGGDQPQHF
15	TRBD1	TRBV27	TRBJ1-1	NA	TGTGCCAGCAGTTTGAGGGACAGGCGGAACACTGAAGCTTTCTTT	CASSLRDRRNTEAFF
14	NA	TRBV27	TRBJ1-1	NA	TGTGCCAGCAGTTTATGGGGAGAGGGCACTGAAGCTTTCTTT	CASSLWGEGTEAFF
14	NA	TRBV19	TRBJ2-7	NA	TGTGCCAGTACCCCAATGGGGGGAAGCTACGAGCAGTACTTC	CASTPMGGSYEQYF
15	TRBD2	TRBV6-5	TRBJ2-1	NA	TGTGCCAGCAGTTACTCCGGGACTAACTACAATGAGCAGTTCTTC	CASSYSGTNYNEQFF
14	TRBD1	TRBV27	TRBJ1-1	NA	TGTGCCAGCAGTCTCACAGGGGTGAACACTGAAGCTTTCTTT	CASSLTGVNTEAFF
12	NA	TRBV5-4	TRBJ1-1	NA	TGTGCCAGCAGCATATACCAGGAAGAAGCTTTCTTT	CASSIYQEEAFF
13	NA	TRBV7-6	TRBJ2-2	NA	TGTGCCAGCGAGGCAGGGGCGACCGGGGAGCTGTTTTTT	CASEAGATGELFF
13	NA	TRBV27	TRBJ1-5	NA	TGTGCCAGCAGTTGGGGCCTCAATCAGCCCCAGCATTTT	CASSWGLNQPQHF
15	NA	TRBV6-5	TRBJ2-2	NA	TGTGCCAGCAGTTTCCGGGAGAGTTTGGCCGGGGAGCTGTTTTTT	CASSFRESLAGELFF
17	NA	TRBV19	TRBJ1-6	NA	TGTGCCAGTAGTATAGATCCGTTCGAGAGGTATAATTCACCCCTCCACTTT	CASSIDPFERYNSPLHF
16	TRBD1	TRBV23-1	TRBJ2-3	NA	TGCGCCAGCAGTCAATGGCACAGGGGCCCGCACGATACGCAGTATTTT	CASSQWHRGPHDTQYF
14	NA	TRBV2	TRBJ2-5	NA	TGTGCCAGCAGTGAAGCTTACGGGGGAGAGACCCAGTACTTC	CASSEAYGGETQYF
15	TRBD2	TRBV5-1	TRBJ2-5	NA	TGCGCCAGCAGCTCGGGACTAGCGGGGGCCAAGACCCAGTACTTC	CASSSGLAGAKTQYF
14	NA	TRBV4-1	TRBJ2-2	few	TGCGCCAGCAGCCCGGGACATATCACCGGGGAGCTGTTTTTT	CASSPGHITGELFF
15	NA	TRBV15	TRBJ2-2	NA	TGTGCCACCAGCAGTTACCGGCGGGGCACCGGGGAGCTGTTTTTT	CATSSYRRGTGELFF
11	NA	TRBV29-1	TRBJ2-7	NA	TGCAGCGTTGTACTGAACTACGAGCAGTACTTC	CSVVLNYEQYF
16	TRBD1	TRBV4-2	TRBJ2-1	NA	TGTGCCAGCAGCCAAGACGGGACAGGGGGCGTCAATGAGCAGTTCTTC	CASSQDGTGGVNEQFF
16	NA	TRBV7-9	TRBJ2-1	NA	TGTGCCAGCAGCTTACCCCTCGATTCCATAATTGGCGAGCAGTTCTTC	CASSLPLDSIIGEQFF
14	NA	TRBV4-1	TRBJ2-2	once	TGCGCCAGCAGCCCGGGACAGAACACCGGGGAGCTGTTTTTT	CASSPGQNTGELFF
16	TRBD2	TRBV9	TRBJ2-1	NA	TGTGCCAGCAGCGTAGGTCTAGCGGGCCTTTACAATGAGCAGTTCTTC	CASSVGLAGLYNEQFF
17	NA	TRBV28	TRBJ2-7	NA	TGTGCCAGCAGTTTAGCGCTCACAGGGTCCCTAGGGGACGAGCAGTACTTC	CASSLALTGSLGDEQYF
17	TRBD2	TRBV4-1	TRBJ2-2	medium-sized	TGCGCCAGCAGCCAAGAAATGGCGGGAGGGGTCACCGGGGAGCTGTTTTTT	CASSQEMAGGVTGELFF
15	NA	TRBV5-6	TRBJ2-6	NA	TGTGCCAGCAGCTCGGACAATGGTGGGGCCAACGTCCTGACTTTC	CASSSDNGGANVLTF
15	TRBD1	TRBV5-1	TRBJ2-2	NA	TGCGCCAGCAGCCTCCGGACAGGTGGGACCGGGGAGCTGTTTTTT	CASSLRTGGTGELFF
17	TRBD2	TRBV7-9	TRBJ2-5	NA	TGTGCCAGCAGCTCGCCGGGACTAGCGGGAGGGCAAGAGACCCAGTACTTC	CASSSPGLAGGQETQYF
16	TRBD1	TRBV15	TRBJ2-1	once	TGTGCCACCAGCAGTCGGGGACAGGGGGTTTACAATGAGCAGTTCTTC	CATSSRGQGVYNEQFF
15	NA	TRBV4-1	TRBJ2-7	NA	TGCGCCAGCAGCCCCGGACAGGGAGGGGACTACGAGCAGTACTTC	CASSPGQGGDYEQYF
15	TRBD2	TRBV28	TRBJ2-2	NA	TGTGCCAGCACCATACTAGCGGGAGCCACCGGGGAGCTGTTTTTT	CASTILAGATGELFF
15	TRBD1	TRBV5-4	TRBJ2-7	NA	TGTGCCAGCAGCTCTAAGACAGGGGGCGGGTACGAGCAGTACTTC	CASSSKTGGGYEQYF
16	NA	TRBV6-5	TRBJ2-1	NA	TGTGCCAGCAGTTACTCGATGAGGGATTCGGTCAATGAGCAGTTCTTC	CASSYSMRDSVNEQFF
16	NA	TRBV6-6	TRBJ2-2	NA	TGTGCCAGCACTCCACTACGAGGCAAGAACACCGGGGAGCTGTTTTTT	CASTPLRGKNTGELFF
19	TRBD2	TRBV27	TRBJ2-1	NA	TGTGCCAGCAGTCCACCGGGACTAGCGACCCCTCCCTCCTACAATGAGCAGTTCTTC	CASSPPGLATPPSYNEQFF